The 5 T cell receptor beta chains below come from one sample, sequenced in a study of cytomegalovirus exposure and HLA in healthy donors. Profiled with immunoSEQ multiplex PCR; TCRdb holds only in-frame clones, not every one. In the table there are fewer than 400,000 clones, approximately 91% of which are singletons. The sequenced material came from PBMCs. The receptors shown here come from a man aged 25 to 40 in good health and CMV-seronegative.

This rearrangement joins TRBV25-1 to TRBJ2-5; 9 bases fit TRBD1. Germline assignment: CDR1 MGHDK and CDR2 SYGVNS. V was pared by 3 bases and J by 7 bases, with 6 bases of the junction left unmatched. CDR3 length: 14 amino acids. The CDR3 coding sequence is TGTGCCAGCAGTGATCGGGACAGGGTTACGACCCAGTACTTC. Translating it yields CASSDRDRVTTQYF.

This clone was seen a few times. This sequence joins TRBV19 and TRBJ2-7; 7 nucleotides line up with TRBD1. The CDR3 has 13 amino acids. V trimming: 7 bases; J trimming: 3 bases; junction bases outside the gene matches: 6. The germline V gene encodes CDR1 LNHDA and CDR2 SQIVND (reference sequence). The CDR3 loop is CASMGTDYYEQYF. Here the CDR3 DNA reads TGTGCCAGTATGGGGACAGATTACTACGAGCAGTACTTC.

The chain combines TRBV2 with TRBJ1-6; D is perhaps TRBD1 (5 bases). Germline loops: CDR1 SNHLY, CDR2 FYNNEI. V shed 6 bases and J shed 0 bases, with 9 bases lying between them. This CDR3 is built from 15 residues. CDR3 residues: CASRTDSSYNSPLHF. The CDR3 DNA reads as TGTGCCAGCAGAACCGACAGCTCCTATAATTCACCCCTCCACTTT. The whole variable domain, remainder taken from reference TRBV2 and TRBJ1-6, is EPEVTQTPSHQVTQMGQEVILRCVPISNHLYFYWYRQILGQKVEFLVSFYNNEISEKSEIFDDQFSVERPDGSNFTLKIRSTKLEDSAMYFCASRTDSSYNSPLHFGNGTRLTVT.

The CDR3 DNA reads as TGTGCCAGTAGTATAAACAGGGCACCCAATCAGCCCCAGCATTTT. This translates into CASSINRAPNQPQHF. The chain carries TRBV19 and TRBJ1-5; a weak D match, TRBD1 (6 bases). V was cut by 2 bases and J by 3 bases, with 11 bases left in between. The length of the CDR3 is 15 residues. Germline CDR1 reads LNHDA; CDR2 reads SQIVND (reference sequence).

This clone showed up just a few times. V is TRBV9 and J is TRBJ2-3; D is ambiguous. This CDR3 comprises 14 residues. Germline assignment: CDR1 SGDLS and CDR2 YYNGEE. V lost 4 bases to trimming and J lost 1 base, with 10 bases between them. CDR3 nucleotide sequence: TGTGCCAGCAGCCCCCATGGAGGCACAGATACGCAGTATTTT. This sequence encodes CASSPHGGTDTQYF.